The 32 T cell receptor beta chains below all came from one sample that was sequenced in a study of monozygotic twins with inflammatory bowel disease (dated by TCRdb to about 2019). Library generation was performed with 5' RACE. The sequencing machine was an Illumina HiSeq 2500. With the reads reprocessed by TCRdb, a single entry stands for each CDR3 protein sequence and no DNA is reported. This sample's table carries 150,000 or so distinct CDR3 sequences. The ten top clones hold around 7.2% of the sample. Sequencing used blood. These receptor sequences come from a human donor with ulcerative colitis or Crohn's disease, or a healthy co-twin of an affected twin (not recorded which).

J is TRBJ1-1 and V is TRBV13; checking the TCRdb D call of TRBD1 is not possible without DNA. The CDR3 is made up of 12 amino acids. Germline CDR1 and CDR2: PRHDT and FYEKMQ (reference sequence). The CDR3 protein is CASSSSDRVAFF. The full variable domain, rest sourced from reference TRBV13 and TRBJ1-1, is AAGVIQSPRHLIKEKRETATLKCYPIPRHDTVYWYQQGPGQDPQFLISFYEKMQSDKGSIPDRFSAQQFSDYHSELNMSSLELGDSALYFCASSSSDRVAFFGQGTRLTVV.

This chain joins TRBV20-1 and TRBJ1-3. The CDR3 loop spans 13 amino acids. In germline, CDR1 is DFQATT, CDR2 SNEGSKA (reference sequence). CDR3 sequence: CSATQSSGNTIYF.

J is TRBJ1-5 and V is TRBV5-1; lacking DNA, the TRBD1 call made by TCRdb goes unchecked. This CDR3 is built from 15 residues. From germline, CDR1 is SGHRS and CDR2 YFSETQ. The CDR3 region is CASSFSGDDNQPQHF.

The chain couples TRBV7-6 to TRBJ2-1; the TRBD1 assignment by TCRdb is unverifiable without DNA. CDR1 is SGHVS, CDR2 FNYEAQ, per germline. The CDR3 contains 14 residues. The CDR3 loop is CASSSNREDNEQFF.

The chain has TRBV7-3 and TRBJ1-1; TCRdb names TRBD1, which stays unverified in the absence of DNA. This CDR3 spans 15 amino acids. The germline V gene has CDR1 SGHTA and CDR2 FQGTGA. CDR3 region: CASSLLKGLNTEAFF.

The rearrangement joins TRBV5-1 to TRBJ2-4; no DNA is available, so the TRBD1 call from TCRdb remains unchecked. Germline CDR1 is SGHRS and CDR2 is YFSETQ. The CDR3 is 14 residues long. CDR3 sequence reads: CASSFTGDVDIQYF.

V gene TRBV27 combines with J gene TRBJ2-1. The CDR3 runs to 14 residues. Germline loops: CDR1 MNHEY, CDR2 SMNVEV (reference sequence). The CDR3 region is CASKEGSSYNEQFF.

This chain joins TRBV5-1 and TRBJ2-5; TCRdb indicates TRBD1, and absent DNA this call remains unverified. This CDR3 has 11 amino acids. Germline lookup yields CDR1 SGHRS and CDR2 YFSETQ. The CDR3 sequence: CASSPTGLLHF.

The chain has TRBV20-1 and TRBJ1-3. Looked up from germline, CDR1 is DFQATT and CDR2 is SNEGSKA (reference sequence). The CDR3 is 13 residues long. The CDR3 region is CSATPGDGNTIYF.

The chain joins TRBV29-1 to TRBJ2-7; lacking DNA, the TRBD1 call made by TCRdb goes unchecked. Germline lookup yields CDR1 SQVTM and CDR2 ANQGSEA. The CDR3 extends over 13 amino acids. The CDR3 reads CSVGGQGFNEQYF.

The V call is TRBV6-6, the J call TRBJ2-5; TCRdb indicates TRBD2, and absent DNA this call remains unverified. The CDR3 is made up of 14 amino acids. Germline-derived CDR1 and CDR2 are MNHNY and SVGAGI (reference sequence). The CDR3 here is CASSPDSAGRTQYF.

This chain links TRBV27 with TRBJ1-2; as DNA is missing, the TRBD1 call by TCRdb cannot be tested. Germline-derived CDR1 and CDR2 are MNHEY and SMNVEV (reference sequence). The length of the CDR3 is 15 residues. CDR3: CASRLTLGGNYGYTF.

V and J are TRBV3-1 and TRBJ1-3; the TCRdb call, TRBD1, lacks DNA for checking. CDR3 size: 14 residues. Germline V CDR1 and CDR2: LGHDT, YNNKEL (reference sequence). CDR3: CAVSTGVYGNTIYF.

This chain's CDR3 is CASSYGGANSGANVLTF. The chain employs TRBV6-5 and TRBJ2-6; TCRdb names TRBD2, which stays unverified in the absence of DNA. Germline V gene lookup returns CDR1 MNHEY and CDR2 SVGAGI. The CDR3 totals 17 residues.

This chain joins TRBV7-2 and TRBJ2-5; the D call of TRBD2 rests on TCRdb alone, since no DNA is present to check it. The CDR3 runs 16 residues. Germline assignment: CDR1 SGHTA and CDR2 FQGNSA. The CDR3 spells CASSLSGLYLQETQYF. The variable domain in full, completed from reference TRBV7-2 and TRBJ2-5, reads GAGVSQSPSNKVTEKGKDVELRCDPISGHTALYWYRQSLGQGLEFLIYFQGNSAPDKSGLPSDRFSAERTGGSVSTLTIQRTQQEDSAVYLCASSLSGLYLQETQYFGPGTRLLVL.

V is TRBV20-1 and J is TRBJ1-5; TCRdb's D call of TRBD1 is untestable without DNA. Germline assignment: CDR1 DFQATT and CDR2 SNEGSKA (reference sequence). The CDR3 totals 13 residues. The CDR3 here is CSASPGGQAPQHF.

CDR3 region: CSASREASSGNTIYF. The V call is TRBV20-1, the J call TRBJ1-3. The CDR3 covers 15 residues. Germline V gives CDR1 DFQATT, CDR2 SNEGSKA (reference sequence).

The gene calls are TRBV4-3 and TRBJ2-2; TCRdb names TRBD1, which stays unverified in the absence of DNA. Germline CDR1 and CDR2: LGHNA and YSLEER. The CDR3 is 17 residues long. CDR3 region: CASSLEVGQGATGELFF.

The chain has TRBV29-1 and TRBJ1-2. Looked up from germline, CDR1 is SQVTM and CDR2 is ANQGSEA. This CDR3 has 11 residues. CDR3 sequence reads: CSVDSNYGYTF.

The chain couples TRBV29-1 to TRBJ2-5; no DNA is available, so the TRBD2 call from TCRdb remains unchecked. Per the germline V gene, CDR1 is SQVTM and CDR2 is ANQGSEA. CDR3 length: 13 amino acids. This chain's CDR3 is CSVRTSGQETQYF.

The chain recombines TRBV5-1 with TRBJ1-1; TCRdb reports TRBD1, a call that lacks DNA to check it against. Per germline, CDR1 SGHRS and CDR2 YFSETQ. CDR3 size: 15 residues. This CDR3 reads CASSLLRGKGTEAFF.

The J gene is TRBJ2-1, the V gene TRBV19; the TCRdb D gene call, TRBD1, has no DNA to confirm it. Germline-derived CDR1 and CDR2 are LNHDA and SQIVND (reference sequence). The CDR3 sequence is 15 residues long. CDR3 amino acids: CASSIQGRSYNEQFF.

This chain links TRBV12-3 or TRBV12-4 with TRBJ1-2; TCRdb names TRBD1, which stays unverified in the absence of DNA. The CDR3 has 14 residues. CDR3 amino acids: CASSRGQGVRGYTF.

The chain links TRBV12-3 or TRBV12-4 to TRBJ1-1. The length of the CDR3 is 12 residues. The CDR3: CASSIGIYEAFF.

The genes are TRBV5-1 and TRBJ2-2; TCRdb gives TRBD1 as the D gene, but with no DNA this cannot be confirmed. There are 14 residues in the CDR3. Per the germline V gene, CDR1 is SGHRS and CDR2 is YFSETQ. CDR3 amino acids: CASSPDRGTGELFF. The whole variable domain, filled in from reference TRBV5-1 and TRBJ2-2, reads KAGVTQTPRYLIKTRGQQVTLSCSPISGHRSVSWYQQTPGQGLQFLFEYFSETQRNKGNFPGRFSGRQFSNSRSEMNVSTLELGDSALYLCASSPDRGTGELFFGEGSRLTVL.

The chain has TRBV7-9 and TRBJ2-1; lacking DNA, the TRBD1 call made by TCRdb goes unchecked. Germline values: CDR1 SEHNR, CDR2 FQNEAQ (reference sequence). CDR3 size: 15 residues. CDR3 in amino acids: CASSLIQGNYNEQFF.

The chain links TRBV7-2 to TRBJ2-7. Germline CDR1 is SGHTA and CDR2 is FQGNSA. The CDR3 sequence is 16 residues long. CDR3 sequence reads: CASSLEVYRSSYEQYF.

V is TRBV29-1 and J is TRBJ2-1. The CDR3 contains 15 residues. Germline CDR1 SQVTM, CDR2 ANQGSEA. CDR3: CSVEDLSGSYNEQFF.

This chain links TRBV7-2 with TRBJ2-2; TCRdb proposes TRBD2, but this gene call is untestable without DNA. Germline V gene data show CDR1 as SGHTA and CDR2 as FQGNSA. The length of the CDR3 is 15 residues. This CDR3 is CASNKRGGNTGELFF.

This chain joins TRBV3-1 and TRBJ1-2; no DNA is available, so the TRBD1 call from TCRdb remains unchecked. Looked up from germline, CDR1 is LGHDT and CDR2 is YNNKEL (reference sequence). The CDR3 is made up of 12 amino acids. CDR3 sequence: CASSQTGYGYTF.

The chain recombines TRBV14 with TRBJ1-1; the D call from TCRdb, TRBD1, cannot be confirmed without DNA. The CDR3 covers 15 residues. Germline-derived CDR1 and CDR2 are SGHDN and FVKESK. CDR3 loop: CASSRNRGVNTEAFF.

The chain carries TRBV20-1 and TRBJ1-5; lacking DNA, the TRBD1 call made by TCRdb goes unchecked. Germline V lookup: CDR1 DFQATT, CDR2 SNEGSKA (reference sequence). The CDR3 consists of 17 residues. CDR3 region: CSAQSPRTEWFGQPQHF.